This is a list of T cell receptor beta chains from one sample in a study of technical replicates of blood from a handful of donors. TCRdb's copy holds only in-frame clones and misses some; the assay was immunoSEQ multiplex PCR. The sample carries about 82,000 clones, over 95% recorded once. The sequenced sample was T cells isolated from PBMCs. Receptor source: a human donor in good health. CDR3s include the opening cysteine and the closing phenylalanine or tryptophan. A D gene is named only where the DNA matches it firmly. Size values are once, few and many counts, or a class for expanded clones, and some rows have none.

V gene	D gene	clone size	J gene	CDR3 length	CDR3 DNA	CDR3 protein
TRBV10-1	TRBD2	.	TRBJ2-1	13	TGCGCCAGCAGTGCGGCTAGCGGTTATGAGCAGTTCTTC	CASSAASGYEQFF
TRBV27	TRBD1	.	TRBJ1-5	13	TGTGCCAGCAGTAGGACAGGGAATCAGCCCCAGCATTTT	CASSRTGNQPQHF
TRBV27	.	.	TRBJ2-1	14	TGTGCCAGCAGGCCCAGACTAGGTCCCAATGAGCAGTTCTTC	CASRPRLGPNEQFF
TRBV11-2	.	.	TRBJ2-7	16	TGTGCCAGCAGCTACAGGGGGGGGACAAGGGAGTCCGAGCAGTACTTC	CASSYRGGTRESEQYF
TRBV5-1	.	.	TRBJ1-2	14	TGCGCCAGCAGCTTGAGCGGGTACGACATTGGCTACACCTTC	CASSLSGYDIGYTF
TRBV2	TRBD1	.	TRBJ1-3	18	TGTGCCAGCAGTGACCTGACAGGGGAGTCTGGTGTTGGAAACACCATATATTTT	CASSDLTGESGVGNTIYF
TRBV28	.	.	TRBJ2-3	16	TGTGCCAGCAGCTTACTCGGGACGACAGGAACAGATACGCAGTATTTT	CASSLLGTTGTDTQYF
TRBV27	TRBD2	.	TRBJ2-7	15	TGTGCCAGCAGTTTAGATAGCGGGAGTCCTAACGAGCAGTACTTC	CASSLDSGSPNEQYF
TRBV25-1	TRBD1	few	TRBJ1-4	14	TGTGCCAGCAGTGAACGGACAGGGGGGGAAAAACTGTTTTTT	CASSERTGGEKLFF
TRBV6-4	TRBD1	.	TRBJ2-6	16	TGTGCCAGCACTCCGGGACAGGGAACTGGGGCCAACGTCCTGACTTTC	CASTPGQGTGANVLTF
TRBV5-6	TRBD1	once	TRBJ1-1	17	TGTGCCAGCAGCTTGTTCCTGACAGGGTCAATAAGTACTGAAGCTTTCTTT	CASSLFLTGSISTEAFF
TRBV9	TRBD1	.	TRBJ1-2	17	TGTGCCAGCAGCCCGAGGGGGGTCGGGACAGCTAACTATGGCTACACCTTC	CASSPRGVGTANYGYTF
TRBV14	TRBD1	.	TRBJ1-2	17	TGTGCCAGCAGCCAAGGAAGACGACAGGGGTCGTCCTATGGCTACACCTTC	CASSQGRRQGSSYGYTF
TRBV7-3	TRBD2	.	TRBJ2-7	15	TGTGCCAGCAGCTTAGGAGGGACTACCTTCCGCGAGCAGTACTTC	CASSLGGTTFREQYF
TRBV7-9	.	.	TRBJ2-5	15	TGTGCCAGCAGCTTTGGGGCTGGAGGGCCAGAGACCCAGTACTTC	CASSFGAGGPETQYF
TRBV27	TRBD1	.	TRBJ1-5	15	TGTGCCAGCAGTTTCCAAGGGACAGGGGATCAGCCCCAGCATTTT	CASSFQGTGDQPQHF
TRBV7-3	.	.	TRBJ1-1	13	TGTGCCAGCACCCCGTTATCGGGGACTGAAGCTTTCTTT	CASTPLSGTEAFF
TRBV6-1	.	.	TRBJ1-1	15	TGTGCCAGCAGTGAAGGTGACGGGGGGAGTACTGAAGCTTTCTTT	CASSEGDGGSTEAFF
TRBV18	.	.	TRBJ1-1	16	TGTGCCAGCTCACCAGCACTCAGGGTAGGCGACACTGAAGCTTTCTTT	CASSPALRVGDTEAFF
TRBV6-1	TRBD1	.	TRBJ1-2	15	TGTGCCAGCAGTGGACAGGGCCGGGTTGTCTATGGCTACACCTTC	CASSGQGRVVYGYTF
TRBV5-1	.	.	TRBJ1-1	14	TGCGCCAGCAGCTTGTTTGGGGGGAGCACTGAAGCTTTCTTT	CASSLFGGSTEAFF
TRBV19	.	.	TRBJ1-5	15	TGTGCCAGTAGTATATTAGTGAGGGAGGCTCAGCCCCAGCATTTT	CASSILVREAQPQHF
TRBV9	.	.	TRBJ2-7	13	TGTGCCAGCAGTCTCAGGCTCACGAGCGAGCAGTACTTC	CASSLRLTSEQYF
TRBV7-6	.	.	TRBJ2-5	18	TGTGCCAGCAGCTTAGTCTCTGCTAGCAGCCACCCTGGAGAGACCCAGTACTTC	CASSLVSASSHPGETQYF
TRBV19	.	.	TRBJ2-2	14	TGTGCCAGTAGTATTGACACCAACACCGGGGAGCTGTTTTTT	CASSIDTNTGELFF
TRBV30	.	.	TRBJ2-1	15	TGTGCCTGGAGTGAGACTGAGGGAGCCTACAATGAGCAGTTCTTC	CAWSETEGAYNEQFF
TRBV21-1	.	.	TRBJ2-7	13	TGTGCCAGAAGACAGGGGAGATTGTACGAGCAGTACTTC	CARRQGRLYEQYF
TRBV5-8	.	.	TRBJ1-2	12	TGTGCCAGCAGCCTGGACAGCTATGGCTACACCTTC	CASSLDSYGYTF
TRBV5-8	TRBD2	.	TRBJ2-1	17	TGTGCCAGCAGCCTCGGGGCTAGCGGGACCCCCTACAATGAGCAGTTCTTC	CASSLGASGTPYNEQFF
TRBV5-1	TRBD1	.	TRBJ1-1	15	TGCGCCAGCAGCTTGAAGTCAGGGGGGAACACTGAAGCTTTCTTT	CASSLKSGGNTEAFF
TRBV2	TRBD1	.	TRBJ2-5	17	TGTGCCAGCAGCCTCGGACAGGGGGCTACGCCTAGGGAGACCCAGTACTTC	CASSLGQGATPRETQYF
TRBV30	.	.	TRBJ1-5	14	TGTGCCTGGAGTATCCAGGTTGGGAATCAGCCCCAGCATTTT	CAWSIQVGNQPQHF
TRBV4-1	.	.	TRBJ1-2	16	TGCGCCAGCAGCCCACAACCCGCGGGGGGGAACTATGGCTACACCTTC	CASSPQPAGGNYGYTF
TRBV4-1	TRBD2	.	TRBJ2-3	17	TGCGCCAGTTCCATCTCCTCAACTAGCGGGAGGCAAGATACGCAGTATTTT	CASSISSTSGRQDTQYF
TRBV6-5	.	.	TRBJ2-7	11	TGTGCCAGCAGTTACTCTAACGAGCAGTACTTC	CASSYSNEQYF